This T cell receptor (beta chain) derives from a study of beta chain features in type 1 diabetes. Study conclusions and caveats: TCRB CDR3s were moderately but significantly shorter in Type 1 diabetes patients in all four CD4+ subsets. Researchers cautioned that cDNA sequencing could over-represent cells with high TCR expression. Naive, central memory and regulatory TCRB repertoires appeared more similar among patients than healthy donors.

Germline V gene lookup returns CDR1 SGHTA and CDR2 FQGNSA. CDR3 size: 11 residues. V lost 7 bases and J lost 6, with 10 bases in between. This clone was seen more than once but under ten times. What it binds is unknown. Reverse transcription of all isolated RNA meant that expressed TCRB transcripts were sequenced. The repertoire was sequenced with immunoSEQ multiplex PCR; TCRdb's copy has only in-frame clones and lacks some. The sample includes 600,000 or so clones, over 12% of them seen just once. Every single donor gave one heparinised blood draw, and these averaged roughly 0.11 L. Sorting of CD4+ naive, central memory, regulatory and stem cell-like memory cells was performed via CD45RO/CCR7/CD25/CD127/CD95/CD27.

The sequenced material came from naive CD4+ T cells from blood. This rearrangement joins TRBV7-2 to TRBJ2-7; no clear D. The clonotype originates from a man younger than 30 with type 1 diabetes. The DNA of the CDR3 is TGTGCCAGCACCGTGGAGAGCGAGCAGTACTTC. Amino acids: CASTVESEQYF.